What follows are 29 T cell receptor beta chains derived from one specimen sequenced in a study of response to subunit inactivated influenza vaccine. TCRdb fed the RT-PCR reads into MiXCR, producing one record per CDR3 protein. The sample contains under 550,000 distinct CDR3 sequences, approximately 7.3% of which appear only once. Sample: PBMCs from blood, taken approximately 25 months after vaccination. These receptors all stem from a man between 50 and 69 years old who received an inactivated influenza vaccine.

This clonotype was seen a few times. The V and J genes are TRBV14 and TRBJ2-1, with 9 bases aligning to TRBD2. CDR1 is SGHDN, CDR2 FVKESK, per germline. V lost 2 bases, J lost 4 bases, and 3 bases stayed unmatched. The length of the CDR3 is 15 residues. In nucleotides, the CDR3 is TGTGCCAGCAGCCAAAATAGCGGGAGTTACAATGAGCAGTTCTTC. Translated, it gives CASSQNSGSYNEQFF.

The rearrangement joins TRBV10-2 to TRBJ2-1; 11 nucleotides align to TRBD2. This CDR3 is built from 16 residues. V shed 3 bases and J 7 bases; nucleotides not matched to a gene: 8. Germline V gene sequence: CDR1 WSHSY, CDR2 SAAADI. The CDR3 DNA sequence: TGCGCCAGCAGTGAAACCAGACTAGCGGGAAATAATGAGCAGTTCTTC. It yields the protein CASSETRLAGNNEQFF.

This clonotype was found many times. The gene calls are TRBV6-6 and TRBJ1-5; no reliable D call. Germline lookup yields CDR1 MNHNY and CDR2 SVGAGI (reference sequence). The CDR3 runs to 12 residues. The V and J ends lost 7 bases and 5 bases respectively, with 9 bases between them. CDR3 sequence reads: CASNNRDQPQHF. The CDR3 nucleotides are TGTGCCAGCAACAACAGAGATCAGCCCCAGCATTTT.

This clonotype was counted only a few times. V is TRBV29-1 and J is TRBJ2-1; 12 bases line up with TRBD2. V lost 6 bases to trimming and J lost 5 bases; unmatched junction nucleotides: 8. The CDR3 length is 15 residues. The germline V gene has CDR1 SQVTM and CDR2 ANQGSEA. Here the CDR3 DNA reads TGCAGCGTCGCAAGGACTAGCGGGGCAAACAATGAGCAGTTCTTC. It translates to CSVARTSGANNEQFF.

V gene TRBV4-1 combines with J gene TRBJ1-5; D gene uncertain. This CDR3 is built from 16 residues. Germline values: CDR1 MGHRA, CDR2 YSYEKL. Trimming left V 2 bases short and J 1 base short, with 12 bases between. CDR3 residues: CASSQKQESSNQPQHF. The CDR3 DNA follows: TGCGCCAGCAGCCAAAAGCAGGAGTCGAGCAATCAGCCCCAGCATTTT.

The chain combines TRBV20-1 with TRBJ2-1, with D possibly being TRBD1 or TRBD2 (5 bases each). Trimming removed 3 bases at V and 0 bases at J, with 9 bases between. CDR1 and CDR2 from the germline V gene are DFQATT and SNEGSKA (reference sequence). This CDR3 comprises 14 residues. The DNA of the CDR3 is TGCAGTGCTAGTTTCGGGACCTCCTACAATGAGCAGTTCTTC. This encodes CSASFGTSYNEQFF.

This clonotype has a handful of counts. This rearrangement joins TRBV4-2 to TRBJ1-3; possibly TRBD1 for D (5 bases). CDR3 length: 16 amino acids. In germline, CDR1 is LGHNA, CDR2 YNFKEQ. V was clipped by 0 bases and J by 4 bases, with 13 bases between them. CDR3 in amino acids: CASSQDRVRAGNTIYF. The CDR3 DNA is TGTGCCAGCAGCCAAGATCGAGTCAGGGCGGGAAACACCATATATTTT.

This clonotype was counted at least ten times. V is TRBV28 and J is TRBJ2-2, with 8 nucleotides matching TRBD1. Trimming at V came to 2 bases and at J to 3 bases, leaving 8 bases not matched to a gene. CDR3 size: 17 residues. Germline CDR1 and CDR2: MDHEN and SYDVKM. This chain's CDR3 is CASSLGLPGQDTGELFF. The CDR3 DNA is TGTGCCAGCAGTTTAGGACTACCGGGACAGGACACCGGGGAGCTGTTTTTT.

This clonotype was seen more than once but under ten times. V gene TRBV28 combines with J gene TRBJ2-6; D might be TRBD1 (6 bases). V was clipped by 3 bases and J by 0 bases, with 15 bases between them. The CDR3 spans 18 residues. Germline V gene data show CDR1 as MDHEN and CDR2 as SYDVKM. CDR3 protein: CASSFFSGHRSGANVLTF. CDR3 bases: TGTGCCAGCAGTTTCTTTTCGGGACACCGCTCTGGGGCCAACGTCCTGACTTTC.

This clonotype was recorded many times. The V gene is TRBV11-1, the J gene TRBJ2-7, with 10 bases that match TRBD1. CDR1 is SGHAT and CDR2 is FQDESV in the germline V gene (reference sequence). Trimming removed 5 bases from V and 4 bases from J; junction bases left unmatched: 8. The length of the CDR3 is 15 residues. CDR3 sequence reads: CASSQAGQGTYEQYF. DNA for the CDR3: TGTGCCAGCAGCCAGGCGGGACAGGGGACTTACGAGCAGTACTTC.

The chain joins TRBV5-5 to TRBJ1-6; D unresolved. The V end was cut by 3 bases, the J end by 8 bases, with 12 bases between. Germline values: CDR1 SGHKS, CDR2 YYEKEE (reference sequence). The CDR3 has 14 amino acids. The CDR3 spells CASSWNSRYSPLHF. The CDR3 DNA follows: TGTGCCAGCAGCTGGAATTCGAGGTATTCACCCCTCCACTTT.

The chain carries TRBV5-6 and TRBJ2-3, with D hard to call. CDR1 is SGHDT, CDR2 YYEEEE, per germline. Deletions cut 4 bases from V and 4 bases from J, with 13 bases between. This CDR3 comprises 14 residues. In nucleotides, the CDR3 is TGTGCCAGCAGCCCCACGGTAGCTTCAGATACGCAGTATTTT. Translation: CASSPTVASDTQYF.

The V call is TRBV29-1, the J call TRBJ1-2; D not certain. The CDR3 has 14 amino acids. V lost 4 bases, J lost 2 bases, and 14 bases lay in between. Germline CDR1 SQVTM, CDR2 ANQGSEA. CDR3 in DNA: TGCAGCGTTGCCCCTATCTTCGCAAACTATGGCTACACCTTC. Residues: CSVAPIFANYGYTF.

Many counts were recorded for this clonotype. This chain uses TRBV18 with TRBJ2-2; D is unresolved. The V end lost 1 base, the J end lost 4 bases, and 7 bases lay between the germline ends. This CDR3 contains 14 residues. CDR1 is KGHSH and CDR2 is LQKENI in the germline V gene. DNA for the CDR3: TGTGCCAGCTCACCACGGCAAAGCACCGGGGAGCTGTTTTTT. Translated: CASSPRQSTGELFF.

This clonotype occurred a few times. The chain couples TRBV7-2 to TRBJ2-1, with D uncertain. V lost 2 bases to trimming and J lost 11 bases, with 10 bases between them. The CDR3 spans 12 residues. Germline loops: CDR1 SGHTA, CDR2 FQGNSA. CDR3 DNA: TGTGCCAGCAGCTTAAGCCCTCATCAGCAGTTCTTC. Translation: CASSLSPHQQFF. The entire variable domain, with the rest obtained from reference TRBV7-2 and TRBJ2-1, is as follows: GAGVSQSPSNKVTEKGKDVELRCDPISGHTALYWYRQSLGQGLEFLIYFQGNSAPDKSGLPSDRFSAERTGGSVSTLTIQRTQQEDSAVYLCASSLSPHQQFFGPGTRLTVL.

This clonotype was seen a few times. The chain employs TRBV27 and TRBJ1-6, with D unresolved. CDR1 is MNHEY, CDR2 SMNVEV, per germline (reference sequence). Trimming took 4 bases from V and 7 from J, leaving 8 bases between them. CDR3 length: 13 residues. The CDR3 DNA reads as TGTGCCAGCAGTTGGTACGCAAATTCACCCCTCCACTTT. Its protein is CASSWYANSPLHF.

This clonotype has just a few counts. The chain couples TRBV9 to TRBJ1-4; D gene uncertain. V lost 0 bases and J lost 5, with 8 bases in between. The length of the CDR3 is 14 residues. Looked up from germline, CDR1 is SGDLS and CDR2 is YYNGEE. CDR3 protein: CASSVGPQNEKLFF. The CDR3 bases are TGTGCCAGCAGCGTAGGACCGCAGAATGAAAAACTGTTTTTT.

This clonotype occurred a few times. This chain connects TRBV7-2 to TRBJ2-5; possibly TRBD1 for D (5 bases). V was cut by 4 bases and J by 1 base, with 10 bases left in between. The CDR3 is 14 residues long. The germline CDR1 and CDR2 sequences are SGHTA and FQGNSA. The CDR3 DNA reads as TGTGCCAGCAGCTCCACAGGAATCCAAGAGACCCAGTACTTC. Translation: CASSSTGIQETQYF.

As concerns this clonotype: Given a much more abundant clone one base away, this may be a read error. This CDR3 fails to terminate in the conserved phenylalanine or tryptophan, so it likely reflects a read error. The genes are TRBV5-1 and TRBJ2-7; perhaps TRBD2 as D (6 bases). Germline values: CDR1 SGHRS, CDR2 YFSETQ. V dropped 0 bases and J dropped 4 bases, with 20 bases sitting between them. There are 17 residues in the CDR3. Written as DNA, the CDR3 is TGCGCCAGCAGCTTGGGATCTACTAGCCCAACTCCTTACGAGCAGTACTTA. Encoded protein: CASSLGSTSPTPYEQYL.

The chain carries TRBV4-3 and TRBJ2-7; 7 bases are a match to TRBD1. Germline V gene lookup returns CDR1 LGHNA and CDR2 YSLEER. The CDR3 covers 14 residues. Trimming removed 3 bases from V and 4 bases from J; junction bases left unmatched: 6. CDR3 in amino acids: CASSQSTGEYEQYF. In DNA, the CDR3 is TGCGCCAGCAGCCAGAGTACAGGGGAGTACGAGCAGTACTTC.

The chain carries TRBV6-1 and TRBJ2-1; 7 nucleotides match TRBD2. V shed 6 bases and J 8 bases; nucleotides not matched to a gene: 13. The CDR3 is made up of 15 amino acids. Germline V gene sequence: CDR1 MNHNS, CDR2 SASEGT. The CDR3 DNA is TGTGCCAGCAGCCCCTTCGGGAGGACCGCCTATGAGCAGTTCTTC. It specifies CASSPFGRTAYEQFF.

CDR3 region: CASSRNRDPTYEQYF. For the CDR3, the DNA is TGCGCCAGCAGCCGAAACCGGGACCCCACCTACGAGCAGTACTTC. This chain links TRBV5-1 with TRBJ2-7; D may be TRBD1 or TRBD2 (5 bases each). The length of the CDR3 is 15 residues. CDR1 is SGHRS, CDR2 YFSETQ, per germline. Trimming removed 4 bases at V and 2 bases at J, with 16 bases between.

The chain employs TRBV20-1 and TRBJ2-3; no reliable D call. Per the germline V gene, CDR1 is DFQATT and CDR2 is SNEGSKA (reference sequence). The V end lost 0 bases, the J end lost 10 bases, and 8 bases lay between the germline ends. This CDR3 contains 11 residues. In nucleotides, the CDR3 is TGCAGTGCTAGAGACTCCTTGGCGCAGTATTTT. It encodes CSARDSLAQYF.

Many counts were recorded for this clonotype. The V call is TRBV20-1, the J call TRBJ1-2, with no clear D. Germline V CDR1 and CDR2: DFQATT, SNEGSKA (reference sequence). V lost 6 bases, J lost 2 bases, and 16 bases lay in between. This CDR3 spans 14 amino acids. In DNA form, the CDR3 reads TGCAGTGCGAACGAGGGTGCCGCAAACTATGGCTACACCTTC. Amino acid sequence: CSANEGAANYGYTF.

Only a few counts were recorded for this clonotype. J is TRBJ2-7 and V is TRBV5-1; D uncertain. The CDR3 runs to 15 residues. The V and J ends lost 4 bases and 5 bases respectively, with 19 bases between them. Germline loops: CDR1 SGHRS, CDR2 YFSETQ. CDR3 loop: CASSIGHLGWDEQYF. The CDR3 DNA reads as TGCGCCAGCAGCATCGGGCACTTGGGATGGGACGAGCAGTACTTC. The whole variable domain, remainder taken from reference TRBV5-1 and TRBJ2-7, is KAGVTQTPRYLIKTRGQQVTLSCSPISGHRSVSWYQQTPGQGLQFLFEYFSETQRNKGNFPGRFSGRQFSNSRSEMNVSTLELGDSALYLCASSIGHLGWDEQYFGPGTRLTVT.

This clonotype was seen more than once but under ten times. V is TRBV3-1 and J is TRBJ2-7; D may be TRBD1 (5 bases). CDR1 is LGHDT, CDR2 YNNKEL, per germline (reference sequence). V was clipped by 10 bases and J by 0 bases, with 13 bases between them. The CDR3 totals 13 residues. CDR3: CAIRDSLSYEQYF. The CDR3 DNA sequence: TGTGCCATCAGAGACAGTCTCTCCTACGAGCAGTACTTC.

This clonotype appeared many times. This chain connects TRBV7-9 to TRBJ2-3; D remains unclear. The V gene lost 4 bases and the J gene lost 0 bases, with 8 bases spanning the gap. This CDR3 contains 14 residues. Germline V gene lookup returns CDR1 SEHNR and CDR2 FQNEAQ (reference sequence). The CDR3 DNA sequence: TGTGCCAGCAGCTGGGAAGGGAGCACAGATACGCAGTATTTT. Translating gives CASSWEGSTDTQYF.

The table lists this clonotype with a few counts. The chain employs TRBV2 and TRBJ2-7, with D possibly being TRBD1 or TRBD2 (5 bases each). Germline CDR1 SNHLY, CDR2 FYNNEI. The V and J ends lost 1 base and 0 bases respectively, with 13 bases between them. The length of the CDR3 is 16 residues. The chain's CDR3 is CASSEGVGAHSYEQYF. CDR3 nucleotide sequence: TGTGCCAGCAGTGAAGGGGTCGGGGCCCACTCCTACGAGCAGTACTTC.

This chain joins TRBV25-1 and TRBJ1-2; a possible D gene is TRBD1 (6 bases). There are 13 residues in the CDR3. V gave up 6 bases and J gave up 0 bases, with 8 bases separating them. The V gene's germline CDR1 is MGHDK and CDR2 SYGVNS. CDR3 amino acids: CASRQGPNYGYTF. The CDR3 DNA is TGTGCCAGCAGACAGGGCCCTAACTATGGCTACACCTTC.